A single sample is the source of the 11 T cell receptor beta chains below, sequenced in a study of T cell responses to AZD1222 COVID-19 vaccine. Some clones are missing from TCRdb's copy, which holds only in-frame ones; the method was immunoSEQ multiplex PCR. Among 100,000 to 150,000 clones listed, over 90% were seen once. The source was peripheral blood, collected on day 0 of AZD1222 vaccination. Receptors originate from an adult in good health.

The rearrangement joins TRBV9 to TRBJ2-2, with a tentative D call TRBD2 (5 bases). The CDR3 length is 15 residues. Germline V lookup: CDR1 SGDLS, CDR2 YYNGEE. Trimming removed 3 bases from V and 0 bases from J, with 9 bases in between. CDR3 sequence: CASSESGANTGELFF. The CDR3, as DNA: TGTGCCAGCAGCGAGAGCGGAGCGAACACCGGGGAGCTGTTTTTT.

This sequence joins TRBV27 and TRBJ2-1; TRBD1 might be the D (7 bases). The length of the CDR3 is 15 residues. Per germline, CDR1 MNHEY and CDR2 SMNVEV (reference sequence). Trimming cost V 3 bases and J 3 bases, with 12 bases left between them. The CDR3 sequence is CASSLEGAIYNEQFF. Here the CDR3 DNA reads TGTGCCAGCAGTTTGGAGGGGGCTATCTACAATGAGCAGTTCTTC.

The chain uses TRBV20-1 and TRBJ2-3; 7 bases are a match to TRBD2. There are 10 residues in the CDR3. Germline V CDR1 and CDR2: DFQATT, SNEGSKA (reference sequence). CDR3 nucleotide sequence: TGCCCAGCGGGGTCAGATACGCAGTATTTT. The encoded protein is CPAGSDTQYF.

The chain uses TRBV4-2 and TRBJ1-4; D gene uncertain. CDR3 length equals 15 residues. Trimming cost V 1 base and J 4 bases, with 10 bases left between them. Germline V gene data show CDR1 as LGHNA and CDR2 as YNFKEQ. The CDR3 loop reads CASSQAYGVNEKLFF. For the CDR3, the DNA is TGTGCCAGCAGCCAAGCTTACGGCGTTAATGAAAAACTGTTTTTT.

The rearrangement uses TRBV5-1 and TRBJ2-7; D tentatively fits TRBD1 or TRBD2 (5 bases each). The length of the CDR3 is 15 residues. Germline V gene data show CDR1 as SGHRS and CDR2 as YFSETQ. V lost 0 bases, J lost 2 bases, and 12 bases lay in between. DNA for the CDR3: TGCGCCAGCAGCTTGGTGGGGGTCGCTACCTACGAGCAGTACTTC. Its translation: CASSLVGVATYEQYF.

The chain joins TRBV11-2 to TRBJ2-2, with TRBD2 matching 10 bases. The V gene's germline CDR1 is SGHAT and CDR2 FQNNGV. V shed 6 bases, J shed 5 bases, and the junction held 9 bases outside the gene matches. This CDR3 comprises 16 residues. CDR3: CASSTLSGRGTGELFF. DNA of the CDR3: TGTGCCAGCAGTACCCTCAGCGGGAGGGGAACCGGGGAGCTGTTTTTT.

The chain couples TRBV10-3 to TRBJ1-5; unclear D gene. Germline V gene sequence: CDR1 ENHRY, CDR2 SYGVKD. Trimming cost V 4 bases and J 0 bases, with 7 bases left between them. The CDR3 covers 14 residues. CDR3 residues: CAISGPDSNQPQHF. The CDR3 DNA is TGTGCCATCAGTGGACCCGATAGCAATCAGCCCCAGCATTTT.

The rearrangement links TRBV19 to TRBJ2-1; 12 bases map to TRBD2. Unmatched junction bases numbered 10, after V lost 6 bases and J lost 1 base. The length of the CDR3 is 18 residues. From germline, CDR1 is LNHDA and CDR2 SQIVND (reference sequence). CDR3 amino acids: CASSTLGLAGKSYNEQFF. CDR3 nucleotide sequence: TGTGCCAGTAGCACTCTCGGACTAGCGGGGAAATCCTACAATGAGCAGTTCTTC.

With regard to this clone: This sample also contains other DNA sequences that code for the same CDR3. J is TRBJ1-2 and V is TRBV11-2, with D maybe TRBD1 (5 bases). The germline V and J ends were trimmed by 3 bases and 2 bases, with 10 bases remaining between them. Per germline, CDR1 SGHAT and CDR2 FQNNGV. The CDR3 sequence is 14 residues long. The CDR3 coding sequence is TGTGCCAGCAGCTTCGGGGGAACGAACTATGGCTACACCTTC. This sequence encodes CASSFGGTNYGYTF. Drawing the rest from reference TRBV11-2 and TRBJ1-2, the complete variable domain is EAGVAQSPRYKIIEKRQSVAFWCNPISGHATLYWYQQILGQGPKLLIQFQNNGVVDDSQLPKDRFSAERLKGVDSTLKIQPAKLEDSAVYLCASSFGGTNYGYTFGSGTRLTVV.

The chain employs TRBV7-7 and TRBJ2-7; 8 bases are shared with TRBD1. The CDR3 contains 16 residues. With V trimmed by 5 bases and J by 1 base, 10 bases remained unmatched. Per germline, CDR1 SSHAT and CDR2 FNYEAQ (reference sequence). The CDR3 region is CASSPSGTGGSYEQYF. The DNA of the CDR3 is TGTGCCAGCAGCCCATCAGGAACAGGGGGGTCCTACGAGCAGTACTTC.

J is TRBJ2-1 and V is TRBV4-2, with 11 bases fitting TRBD1. CDR1 LGHNA and CDR2 YNFKEQ come from the germline V gene. The CDR3 contains 17 residues. V shed 2 bases and J 7 bases; nucleotides not matched to a gene: 10. This chain's CDR3 is CASSQLSGTGGTNEQFF. In nucleotides, the CDR3 is TGTGCCAGCAGCCAATTATCTGGGACAGGGGGAACGAATGAGCAGTTCTTC.